What follows describes a single T cell receptor (beta chain). Participants had their cohort set by participant-reported clinical history. Two negative PCRs, clearance, or symptom resolution characterized the recovered Cohort 3 donors. Original methodology: Reference gene primers were amplified, and this amplification served to estimate nucleated cell counts. TCRdb keeps only in-frame clones here, not all; method: immunoSEQ multiplex PCR. The DNA gave D and trimming, while V, J and clone size come from that table. The table has about 330,000 clones, approximately 88% seen once. CDR1 is SGHVS and CDR2 is FQNEAQ in the germline V gene. V was shortened by 7 bases and J by 8 bases, with 26 bases between the two germline ends. The CDR3 spans 17 residues. This specimen belongs to a study of blood T cell repertoires in COVID-19. As for the study in general: The samples span acute and convalescent COVID-19 from the United States, Italy and Spain.

Sequencing input: PBMCs or T cells enriched from blood (not recorded which). This TCR came from a man in his thirties or forties who had recovered from COVID-19. V usage is TRBV7-8 and J usage is TRBJ1-4; maybe TRBD1 (6 bases). CDR3 loop: CASNQEREGVNREKLFF. The CDR3 nucleotides are TGTGCCAGCAACCAAGAAAGGGAGGGGGTCAATAGGGAAAAACTGTTTTTT.